This T cell receptor (beta chain) was observed in a study of T cell changes during pregnancy in multiple sclerosis. Produced via immunoSEQ multiplex PCR; TCRdb's table is partial and in-frame only. Of some 75,000 clones listed, about 95% are singletons. There are 14 residues in the CDR3. V gave up 6 bases and J gave up 7 bases, with 19 bases separating them. The germline V gene has CDR1 SGHRS and CDR2 YFSETQ. This sequence was found in a female donor with multiple sclerosis, enrolled in a pregnancy study. Sequenced here: peripheral blood, sampled in the second trimester of pregnancy. This rearrangement joins TRBV5-1 to TRBJ1-2, with a tentative D call TRBD1 (5 bases). CDR3 in DNA: TGCGCCAGCAACCCCAGGGAGGGTGTTGCTGGCTACACCTTC. Its protein product is CASNPREGVAGYTF.